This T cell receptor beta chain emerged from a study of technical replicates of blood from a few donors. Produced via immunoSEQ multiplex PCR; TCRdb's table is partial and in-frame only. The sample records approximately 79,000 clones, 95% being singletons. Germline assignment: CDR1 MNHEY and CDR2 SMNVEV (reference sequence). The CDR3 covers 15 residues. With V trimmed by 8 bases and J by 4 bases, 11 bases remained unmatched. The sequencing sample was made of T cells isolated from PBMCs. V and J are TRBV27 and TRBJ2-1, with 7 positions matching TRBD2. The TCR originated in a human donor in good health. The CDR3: CASRAGVSLYNEQFF. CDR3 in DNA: TGTGCCAGCCGGGCGGGGGTCTCTTTGTACAATGAGCAGTTCTTC.